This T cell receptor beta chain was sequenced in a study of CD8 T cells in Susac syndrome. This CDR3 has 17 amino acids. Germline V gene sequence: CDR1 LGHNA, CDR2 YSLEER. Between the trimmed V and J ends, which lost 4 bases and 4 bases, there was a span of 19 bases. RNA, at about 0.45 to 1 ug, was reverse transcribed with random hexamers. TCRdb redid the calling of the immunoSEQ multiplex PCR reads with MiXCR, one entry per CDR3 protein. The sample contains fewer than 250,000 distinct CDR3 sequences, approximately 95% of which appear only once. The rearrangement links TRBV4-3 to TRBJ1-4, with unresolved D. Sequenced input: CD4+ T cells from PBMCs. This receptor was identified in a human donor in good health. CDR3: CASSRISGLSVNEKLFF. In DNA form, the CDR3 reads TGCGCCAGCAGCCGCATATCGGGTCTCAGCGTTAATGAAAAACTGTTTTTT.